This TCR beta chain was observed in a study of graft-versus-host responses after intestinal transplantation. Responders labeled with CFSE (about 200,000) were plated with about 200,000 irradiated, violet-dye-labeled stimulators. The authors sorted proliferating CFSE-low CD3+CD4+ and CD3+CD8+ responders after the reaction. Assay: immunoSEQ multiplex PCR; the TCRdb copy retains only in-frame clones and omits some. The table has 14,000 or so clones, about 30% seen once. Study-wide results and limits: Circulating GvH clones peaking coincided with falling HvG clones soon after transplant.

This clone appeared a few times. V shed 5 bases and J shed 3 bases, with 16 bases lying between them. CDR1 is MNHEY, CDR2 SVGAGI, per germline. This CDR3 contains 15 residues. The specimen was alloreactive CD4+ T cells from a mixed lymphocyte reaction culture, collected before intestinal transplant. Subset denoted: CFSE-low proliferating T cells sorted from roughly six-day pre-transplant mixed lymphocyte reaction (GvH or HvG direction). The chain couples TRBV6-5 to TRBJ1-2, with D uncertain. The sequence was collected from a human patient who received an intestinal transplant. For the CDR3, the DNA is TGTGCCAGCAGTAGGGAGCAGGTTGGCCACTATGGCTACACCTTC. Translation gives CASSREQVGHYGYTF.